The 3 T cell receptor beta chains below all came from one sample that was sequenced in a study of T cell responses to AZD1222 COVID-19 vaccine. Some clones are missing from TCRdb's copy, which holds only in-frame ones; the method was immunoSEQ multiplex PCR. Of roughly 150,000 clones in the sample, around 87% were seen once. The material was peripheral blood, obtained 28 days after the second AZD1222 dose. The receptors originated from an adult who received the AZD1222 COVID-19 vaccine.

The gene calls are TRBV19 and TRBJ1-3; the D is unclear. Per germline, CDR1 LNHDA and CDR2 SQIVND (reference sequence). The CDR3 runs to 17 residues. Trimming shortened V by 3 bases and J by 4 bases, and 19 bases separated the two germline ends. The CDR3 sequence is CASSMGSGENRGNTIYF. As DNA, the CDR3 is TGTGCCAGTAGTATGGGGTCCGGGGAAAATCGCGGAAACACCATATATTTT.

CDR3 coding DNA: TGTGCCAGTAGTATTGCCCAGGGGGGAAGCTATCGCGGTCAGCCCCAGCATTTT. Its translation is CASSIAQGGSYRGQPQHF. The V gene is TRBV19, the J gene TRBJ1-5, with 7 bases fitting TRBD1. V dropped 3 bases and J dropped 6; count of bases not matched to a gene: 17. Per the germline V gene, CDR1 is LNHDA and CDR2 is SQIVND (reference sequence). The length of the CDR3 is 18 residues.

V gene TRBV11-1 combines with J gene TRBJ2-5, with no clear D. Trimming took 2 bases from V and 2 from J, leaving 9 bases between them. The CDR3 consists of 14 residues. Germline V gene data show CDR1 as SGHAT and CDR2 as FQDESV (reference sequence). This chain's CDR3 is CASSLNSLQETQYF. As DNA, the CDR3 is TGTGCCAGCAGCTTAAACAGTCTACAAGAGACCCAGTACTTC.